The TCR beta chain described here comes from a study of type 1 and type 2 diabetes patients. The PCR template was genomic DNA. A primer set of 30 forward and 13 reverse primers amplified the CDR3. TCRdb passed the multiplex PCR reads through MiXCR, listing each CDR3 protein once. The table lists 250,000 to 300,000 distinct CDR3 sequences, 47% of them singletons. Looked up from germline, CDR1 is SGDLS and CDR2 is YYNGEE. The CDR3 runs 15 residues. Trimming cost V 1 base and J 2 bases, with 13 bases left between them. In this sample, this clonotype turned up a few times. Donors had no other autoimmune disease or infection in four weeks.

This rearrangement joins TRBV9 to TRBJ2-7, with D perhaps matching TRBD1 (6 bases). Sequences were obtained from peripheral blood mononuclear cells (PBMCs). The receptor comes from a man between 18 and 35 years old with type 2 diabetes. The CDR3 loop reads CASSVSDSSAYEQYF. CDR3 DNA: TGTGCCAGCAGCGTATCGGACAGTTCGGCCTACGAGCAGTACTTC.